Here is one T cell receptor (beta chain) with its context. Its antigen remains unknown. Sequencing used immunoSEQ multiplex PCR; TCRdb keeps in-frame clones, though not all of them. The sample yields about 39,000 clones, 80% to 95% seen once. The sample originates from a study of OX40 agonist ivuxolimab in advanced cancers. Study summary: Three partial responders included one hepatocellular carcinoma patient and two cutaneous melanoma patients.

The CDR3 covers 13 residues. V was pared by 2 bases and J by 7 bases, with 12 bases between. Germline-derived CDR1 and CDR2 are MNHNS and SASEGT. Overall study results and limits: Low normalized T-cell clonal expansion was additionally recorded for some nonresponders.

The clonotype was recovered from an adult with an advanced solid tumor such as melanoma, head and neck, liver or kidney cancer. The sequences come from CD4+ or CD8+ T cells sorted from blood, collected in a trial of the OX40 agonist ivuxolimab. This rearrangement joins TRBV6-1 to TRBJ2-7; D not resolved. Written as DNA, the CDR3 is TGTGCCAGCAGTGAATTGGCCTATAGGGAGCAGTACTTC. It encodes CASSELAYREQYF.